This T cell receptor (beta chain) was identified in a study of shared clonotypes between healthy human individuals. This CDR3 comprises 15 residues. Per germline, CDR1 SGHDT and CDR2 YYEEEE. Unmatched junction bases numbered 10, after V lost 5 bases and J lost 3 bases. This clone occurred many times. Per sorted-subset replicate PCR, input was roughly 200 ng DNA, representing about 29,000 T cell genomes. Original methodology: With immunoSEQ giving junction-only sequences and no quality scores, filtering differed. Data came from immunoSEQ multiplex PCR; TCRdb stores just in-frame clones and leaves some out. The V and J calls and clone size were taken over from that table, and D and trimming were inferred from the DNA. This repertoire shows some 1 million clones, about 80% found once; its top ten account for less than 1.5%.

Input material: memory CD4+ T cells sorted from blood. Subset given: CD45RA-negative fraction. This TCR was recovered from a man aged 18 to 29 in good health. The chain joins TRBV5-6 to TRBJ1-1; 7 bases line up with TRBD1. In DNA, the CDR3 is TGTGCCAGCAGACCGACAGGGCTCATGGACACTGAAGCTTTCTTT. Translating it yields CASRPTGLMDTEAFF.